This T cell receptor beta chain was profiled in a study of blood T cell repertoires in COVID-19. At the level of the study: The analysed material was cDNA or gDNA that came from T cells, B-cell-depleted T cells, or PBMCs.

Worth noting for this clone: A read error may account for a junction end that differs from germline.

Only in-frame clones appear in the TCRdb table, and some are missing; sequencing was by immunoSEQ multiplex PCR. The sample lists about 52,000 clones, 87% occurring once. The CDR3 length is 14 residues. CDR1 and CDR2 from the germline V gene are SGHVS and FNYEAQ. The sequence was collected from a human donor with active COVID-19. The donor label of this sample is uncertain. The rearrangement links TRBV7-6 to TRBJ2-1, with 9 positions matching TRBD1. The sequencing sample was made of peripheral blood. This CDR3 reads CASSSGTGNNEQFF. The CDR3 nucleotides read TGTGCCAGCAGCTCCGGGACAGGGAACAATGAGCAATTCTTC.